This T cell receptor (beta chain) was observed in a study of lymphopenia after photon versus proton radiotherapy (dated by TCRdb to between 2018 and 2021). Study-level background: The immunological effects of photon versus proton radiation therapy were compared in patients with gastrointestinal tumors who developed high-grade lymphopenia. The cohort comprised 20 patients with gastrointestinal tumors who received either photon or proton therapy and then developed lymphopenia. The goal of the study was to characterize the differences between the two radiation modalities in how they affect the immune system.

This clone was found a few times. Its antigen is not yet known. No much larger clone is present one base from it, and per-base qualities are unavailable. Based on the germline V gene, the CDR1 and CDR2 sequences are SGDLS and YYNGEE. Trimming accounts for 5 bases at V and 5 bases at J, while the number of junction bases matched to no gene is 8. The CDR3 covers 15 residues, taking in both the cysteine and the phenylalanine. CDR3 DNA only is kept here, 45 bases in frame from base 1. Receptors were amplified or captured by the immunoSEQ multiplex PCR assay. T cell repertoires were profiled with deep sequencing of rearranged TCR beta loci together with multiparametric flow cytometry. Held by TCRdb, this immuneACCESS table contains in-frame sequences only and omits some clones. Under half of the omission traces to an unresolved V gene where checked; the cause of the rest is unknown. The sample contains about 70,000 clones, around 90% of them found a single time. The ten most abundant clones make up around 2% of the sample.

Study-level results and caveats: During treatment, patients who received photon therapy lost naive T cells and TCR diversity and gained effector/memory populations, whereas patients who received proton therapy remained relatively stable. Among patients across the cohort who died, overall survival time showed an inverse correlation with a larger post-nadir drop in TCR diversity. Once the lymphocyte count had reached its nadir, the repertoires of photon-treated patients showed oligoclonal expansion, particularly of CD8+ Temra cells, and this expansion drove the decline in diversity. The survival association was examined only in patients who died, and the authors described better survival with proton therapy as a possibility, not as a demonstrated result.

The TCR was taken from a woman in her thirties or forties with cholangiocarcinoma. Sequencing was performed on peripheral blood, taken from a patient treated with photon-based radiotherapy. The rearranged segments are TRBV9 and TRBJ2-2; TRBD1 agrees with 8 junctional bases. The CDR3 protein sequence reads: CASSAWDRLTGELFF. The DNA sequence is TGTGCCAGCAGTGCCTGGGACAGGTTAACCGGGGAGCTGTTTTTT.